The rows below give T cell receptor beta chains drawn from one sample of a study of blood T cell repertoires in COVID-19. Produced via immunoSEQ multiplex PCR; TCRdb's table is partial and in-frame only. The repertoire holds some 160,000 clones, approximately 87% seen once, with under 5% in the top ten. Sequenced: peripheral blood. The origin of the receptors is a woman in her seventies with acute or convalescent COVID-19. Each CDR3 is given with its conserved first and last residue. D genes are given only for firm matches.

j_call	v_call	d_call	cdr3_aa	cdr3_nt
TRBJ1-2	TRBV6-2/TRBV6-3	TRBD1	CASSPGQGVSGYTF	TGTGCCAGCAGCCCGGGACAGGGAGTAAGTGGCTACACCTTC
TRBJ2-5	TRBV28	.	CASSKETQYF	TGTGCCAGCAGCAAAGAGACCCAGTACTTC
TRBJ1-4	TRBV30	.	CAWSFNRDGKLFF	TGTGCCTGGAGTTTCAACAGGGATGGAAAACTGTTTTTT
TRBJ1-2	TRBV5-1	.	CASSLGSGGSYGYTF	TGCGCCAGCAGCTTGGGTTCAGGAGGCTCTTATGGCTACACCTTC
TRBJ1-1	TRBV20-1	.	CSASPRGTEAFF	TGCAGTGCTAGTCCCCGCGGAACTGAAGCTTTCTTT
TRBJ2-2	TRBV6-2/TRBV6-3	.	CASSYPTSTGELFF	TGTGCCAGCAGTTACCCCACTAGTACCGGGGAGCTGTTTTTT
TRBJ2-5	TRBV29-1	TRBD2	CSVASSGQETQYF	TGCAGCGTTGCTTCTAGCGGACAAGAGACCCAGTACTTC
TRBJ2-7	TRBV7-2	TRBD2	CASSLTSGSSYEQYF	TGTGCCAGCAGCTTGACTAGCGGGTCTTCCTACGAGCAGTACTTC
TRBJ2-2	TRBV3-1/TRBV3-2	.	CASSRGQANTGELFF	TGTGCCAGCAGCCGCGGACAAGCGAACACCGGGGAGCTGTTTTTT
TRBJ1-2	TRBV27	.	CASSSLDRGTGYTF	TGTGCCAGCAGTTCCCTTGACCGGGGGACTGGCTACACCTTC
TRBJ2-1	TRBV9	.	CASSSGLLQNEQFF	TGTGCCAGCAGCTCCGGACTATTGCAGAATGAGCAGTTCTTC
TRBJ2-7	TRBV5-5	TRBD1	CASSFEYRGPYEQYF	TGTGCCAGCAGCTTTGAGTACAGGGGGCCCTACGAGCAGTACTTC
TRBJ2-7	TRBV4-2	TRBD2	CASAPGLAQTYEQYF	TGTGCCAGCGCTCCGGGACTAGCTCAAACCTACGAGCAGTACTTC
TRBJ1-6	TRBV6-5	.	CASSPTVPAPLHF	TGTGCCAGCAGTCCAACGGTCCCAGCGCCCCTCCACTTT
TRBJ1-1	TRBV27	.	CASSNPRRTDTEAFF	TGTGCCAGCAGTAACCCCAGGAGGACGGACACTGAAGCTTTCTTT
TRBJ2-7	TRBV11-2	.	CASSTRTGTYEQYF	TGTGCCAGCAGCACGAGGACGGGAACCTACGAGCAGTACTTC
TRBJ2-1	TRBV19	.	CASSMRGSSYNEQFF	TGTGCCAGTAGTATGCGTGGGAGCTCCTACAATGAGCAGTTCTTC
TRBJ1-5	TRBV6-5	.	CATGVSNQPQHF	TGTGCCACCGGAGTTAGCAATCAGCCCCAGCATTTT
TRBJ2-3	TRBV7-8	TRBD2	CASSLAQTSGGAGTDTQYF	TGTGCCAGCAGCTTAGCGCAGACTAGCGGGGGGGCGGGAACAGATACGCAGTATTTT